This TCR beta chain originates from a study of neurological immune-mediated disorders. The CDR3 totals 14 residues. V was pared by 6 bases and J by 1 base, with 5 bases of the junction left unmatched. CDR1 and CDR2 from the germline V gene are ENHRY and SYGVKD. For sorted libraries, the input was about a million CD4+ or CD8+ T cells. TCRdb independently ran MiXCR on the 5' RACE reads; one entry per CDR3 protein. Here the sample spans some 22,000 distinct CDR3 sequences, 15% to 20% being singletons. This clonotype was observed a single time. What was sequenced was CD8+ T cells from blood. The sequence was obtained from a woman younger than 30 with multiple sclerosis. This chain links TRBV10-3 with TRBJ1-1, with 7 bases that match TRBD1. The CDR3 sequence: CAIRPGQSNTEAFF. CDR3 DNA sequence: TGTGCCATCAGACCGGGACAGTCGAACACTGAAGCTTTCTTT.